The present T cell receptor beta chain was sequenced within a study of identical twins. Findings of the study overall: Zero-insertion analyses were open to partial confounding by invariant MAIT and iNKT cells.

This clonotype was detected only a few times. Its target is not known. The CDR3 covers 11 residues. CDR1 is SGHVS, CDR2 FNYEAQ, per germline. Trimming cost V 3 bases and J 8 bases, with 4 bases left between them. Each CDR3 protein is one row after TCRdb ran MiXCR on the 5' RACE reads. The sample yields roughly 250,000 distinct CDR3 sequences, approximately 7% seen once. The data were also submitted as part of a second study, on yellow fever vaccine responses in identical twins.

V and J are TRBV7-6 and TRBJ2-2; the D is unclear. This sequence was found in a woman between 18 and 29 years old in good health. Sequencing was done on a sample of memory (CD45RO+) T cells sorted from blood. The CDR3 DNA sequence: TGTGCCAGCAGCTTTCTAGGGGAGCTGTTTTTT. Translated: CASSFLGELFF. Full variable domain (outside the CDR3, taken from reference TRBV7-6 and TRBJ2-2): GAGVSQSPRYKVTKRGQDVALRCDPISGHVSLYWYRQALGQGPEFLTYFNYEAQQDKSGLPNDRFSAERPEGSISTLTIQRTEQRDSAMYRCASSFLGELFFGEGSRLTVL.